This TCR delta chain originates from a study of γδ T cells in repeated Plasmodium falciparum infection. At the level of the study: Each infection was followed by sampling at 21 days, plus baseline and some pre-infection draws.

Flow sorting of PBMC yielded separate Vgamma9/Vdelta2+ and Vdelta2-negative gammadelta T cell populations for bulk repertoire analysis. TCRdb redid the clone calls on the multiplex PCR reads with CATT. The data show roughly 86,000 delta-chain clones, almost 1.5% seen once. The CDR3 contains 15 residues. Germline CDR1 reads TVYSNPD; CDR2 reads GDNSRS (reference sequence). Trimming at V came to 1 base and at J to 8 bases, leaving 11 bases not matched to a gene. Broader study findings: Many TCRgamma sequences overlapped between individuals in stable Vgamma9/Vdelta2+ repertoires.

On this clone itself: Its antigen is unknown. This is likely an artifact of a read error, given a far larger clone one base away. This CDR3 is also generated by other DNA sequences in the sample.

This TCR came from a pool of human donors (malaria-infected and uninfected, not separated). The sample was gamma-delta T cells from blood. This sequence joins TRDV3 and TRDJ1; 12 nucleotides match TRDD3. TCRdb leaves out the J gene; it was filled in here by matching the DNA to germline. For the CDR3, the DNA is TGTGCCTTTATTTGCCGGCTGGGGGATACGGAAAAACTCATCTTT. Translating gives CAFICRLGDTEKLIF.